The rows below give T cell receptor beta chains drawn from one sample of a study of metastatic and nonmetastatic thyroid tumors. TCRdb re-called the PCR reads with MiXCR. Of some 31,000 clones listed, more than 3.5% are singletons. Sequencing was done on a sample of blood. These receptors all come from a female donor with papillary thyroid cancer or a benign thyroid nodule (not recorded which). Some clones in this sample may be carry-over from other donors' samples. CDR3s include the opening cysteine and the closing phenylalanine or tryptophan. D genes are given only for firm matches. Only part of the rows carry a size: once, few, many, or a class if the clone is expanded.

j_call v_call clone_size d_call cdr3_aa cdr3_nt
TRBJ2-3 TRBV5-1 NA TRBD2 CASIGISSGMGSTDTQYF TGCGCCAGCATAGGTATCTCTAGCGGGATGGGAAGCACAGATACGCAGTATTTT
TRBJ2-5 TRBV5-1 many NA CASSLVVQETQYF TGCGCCAGCAGCTTGGTGGTCCAAGAGACCCAGTACTTC
TRBJ1-3 TRBV25-1 NA TRBD1 CASSESGGRNTIYF TGTGCCAGCAGTGAATCAGGGGGAAGGAACACCATATATTTT
TRBJ2-1 TRBV6-1 NA NA CASSEVGGRDNEQFF TGTGCCAGCAGTGAAGTGGGGGGTCGGGACAATGAGCAGTTCTTC
TRBJ1-3 TRBV20-1 many NA CSARDIGNTIYF TGCAGTGCTAGAGATATAGGAAACACCATATATTTT
TRBJ2-3 TRBV27 medium-sized TRBD2 CASSVAGGPYTQYF TGTGCCAGCAGTGTAGCGGGAGGGCCATATACGCAGTATTTT
TRBJ1-2 TRBV10-3 few NA CEITAQGLYGYTF TGTGAAATCACGGCACAGGGACTCTATGGCTACACCTTC
TRBJ2-1 TRBV6-2/TRBV6-3 medium-sized NA CASSYGAHNEQFF TGTGCCAGCAGTTACGGGGCCCACAATGAGCAGTTCTTC
TRBJ2-2 TRBV19 few NA CASSIEGGGELFF TGTGCCAGTAGTATCGAGGGGGGCGGGGAGCTGTTTTTT
TRBJ1-6 TRBV6-9 few TRBD1 CASSRTGENSPLHF TGCGCCAGCAGCAGGACAGGAGAAAATTCACCCCTCCACTTT
TRBJ1-3 TRBV7-8 many NA CASSLVAGSRGNTIYF TGTGCCAGCAGCTTAGTTGCCGGGTCTCGTGGAAACACCATATATTTT